Presented here are 27 T cell receptor beta chains from one specimen sequenced in a study of a mutant IDH1 vaccine in newly diagnosed glioma. This table comes from immunoSEQ multiplex PCR, and its TCRdb copy is limited to in-frame clones, with some not included. Among approximately 25,000 clones, around 73% were seen once, and the ten largest hold 9% to 10%. Regarding time point: week 11, during vaccination. Doses consisted of 300 ug of mutant IDH1 20-mer peptide each, paired with topical imiquimod. The antigens for these receptors are not known. The sample was PBMCs, taken from a glioma patient whose treatment included an IDH1 peptide vaccine. These receptor sequences come from a woman aged 18-30 years with glioma.

The chain couples TRBV29-1 to TRBJ2-7; D unclear. Germline CDR1 and CDR2: SQVTM and ANQGSEA. This CDR3 spans 13 amino acids. V gave up 5 bases and J gave up 2 bases, with 13 bases separating them. In DNA form, the CDR3 reads TGCAGCGTTTTTGAGCAGCGCACCTACGAGCAGTACTTC. Encoded protein: CSVFEQRTYEQYF.

The chain uses TRBV5-1 and TRBJ1-6, with no clear D. The ends were cut back, 3 bases at V and 0 bases at J, with 4 bases in the middle. Germline CDR1 and CDR2: SGHRS and YFSETQ. The CDR3 contains 14 residues. The CDR3 DNA reads as TGCGCCAGCAGCTCCAGCTCCTATAATTCACCCCTCCACTTT. It translates to CASSSSSYNSPLHF.

The chain is built from TRBV6-4 and TRBJ1-1; D uncertain. Trimming shortened V by 4 bases and J by 1 base, and 7 bases separated the two germline ends. Germline lookup yields CDR1 MRHNA and CDR2 SNTAGT. This CDR3 spans 13 amino acids. CDR3 residues: CASSVEENTEAFF. The CDR3 bases are TGTGCCAGCAGTGTGGAGGAGAACACTGAAGCTTTCTTT.

The chain uses TRBV4-1 and TRBJ2-7; the match to TRBD2 covers 8 bases. CDR1 MGHRA and CDR2 YSYEKL come from the germline V gene. The CDR3 contains 16 residues. With 3 bases clipped from V and 2 bases from J, the junction kept 9 bases outside the gene matches. CDR3 sequence: CASSHTSGGVPYEQYF. CDR3 nucleotide sequence: TGCGCCAGCAGCCATACCAGCGGGGGCGTACCCTACGAGCAGTACTTC.

The chain couples TRBV7-2 to TRBJ2-1; D is possibly TRBD2 (7 bases). Germline V gene lookup returns CDR1 SGHTA and CDR2 FQGNSA. The CDR3 totals 14 residues. V gave up 0 bases and J gave up 5 bases, with 8 bases separating them. The CDR3 DNA sequence: TGTGCCAGCAGCTTAGCCGGGGGGCACAATGAGCAGTTCTTC. Protein product: CASSLAGGHNEQFF.

V is TRBV19 and J is TRBJ1-2, with a tentative D call TRBD1 (5 bases). Germline V gene lookup returns CDR1 LNHDA and CDR2 SQIVND (reference sequence). V shed 4 bases and J shed 4 bases, with 16 bases lying between them. The CDR3 contains 15 residues. CDR3 nucleotides: TGTGCCAGTAGTAGTAAGACAGCGACTATCTATGGCTACACCTTC. This encodes CASSSKTATIYGYTF. The complete variable domain, with remaining parts taken from reference TRBV19 and TRBJ1-2, reads DGGITQSPKYLFRKEGQNVTLSCEQNLNHDAMYWYRQDPGQGLRLIYYSQIVNDFQKGDIAEGYSVSREKKESFPLTVTSAQKNPTAFYLCASSSKTATIYGYTFGSGTRLTVV.

This clone was observed a single time. The V call is TRBV5-1, the J call TRBJ1-1; D is unclear. Trimming cost V 4 bases and J 3 bases, with 16 bases left between them. This CDR3 has 15 residues. CDR1 SGHRS and CDR2 YFSETQ come from the germline V gene. The DNA of the CDR3 is TGCGCCAGCAGCCCGCGCGACAAGATCTACACTGAAGCTTTCTTT. The encoded protein is CASSPRDKIYTEAFF.

There are a few counts of this clone. This chain joins TRBV6-1 and TRBJ1-5, with D unclear. The CDR3 runs 14 residues. Germline V lookup: CDR1 MNHNS, CDR2 SASEGT. V was clipped by 3 bases and J by 2 bases, with 8 bases between them. The CDR3 region is CASSEYPGNQPQHF. In nucleotides, the CDR3 is TGTGCCAGCAGTGAGTATCCGGGCAATCAGCCCCAGCATTTT.

The V gene is TRBV6-1, the J gene TRBJ2-7; 10 bases fit TRBD2. Germline loops: CDR1 MNHNS, CDR2 SASEGT. J gave up 2 bases and V 2 bases, and 3 bases lay outside the gene matches. The CDR3 length is 15 residues. CDR3 sequence (DNA): TGTGCCAGCAGTGAAACGAGCGGGGGGGCCTACGAGCAGTACTTC. Protein: CASSETSGGAYEQYF.

The chain employs TRBV6-5 and TRBJ1-5, with 8 bases matching TRBD1. Germline CDR1 and CDR2: MNHEY and SVGAGI. CDR3 length equals 16 residues. The V segment lost 4 bases and the J segment 7 bases; nucleotides outside the gene matches: 12. CDR3 amino acids: CASSSNAGTGFQPQHF. CDR3 nucleotides: TGTGCCAGCAGTTCGAACGCCGGGACAGGCTTCCAGCCCCAGCATTTT.

The rearrangement uses TRBV5-1 and TRBJ2-1; D is ambiguous. The CDR3 contains 15 residues. The V end lost 4 bases, the J end lost 5 bases, and 16 bases lay between the germline ends. Germline V CDR1 and CDR2: SGHRS, YFSETQ. The chain's CDR3 is CASSPLGGAHNEQFF. In nucleotides, the CDR3 is TGCGCCAGCAGCCCTCTGGGTGGCGCCCACAATGAGCAGTTCTTC.

The chain couples TRBV7-6 to TRBJ2-5, with a weak D call TRBD2 (5 bases). Germline V CDR1 and CDR2: SGHVS, FNYEAQ. V was trimmed by 1 base and J by 9 bases, leaving 21 bases between them. This CDR3 contains 16 residues. For the CDR3, the DNA is TGTGCCAGCAGCTTAGGGGTTTCCAGCGGACTCGAGTCCCAGTACTTC. Translated: CASSLGVSSGLESQYF.

V gene TRBV28 combines with J gene TRBJ2-5; weak D call: TRBD1 (5 bases). This CDR3 spans 15 amino acids. Germline V CDR1 and CDR2: MDHEN, SYDVKM. Trimming shortened V by 5 bases and J by 5 bases, and 18 bases separated the two germline ends. In DNA, the CDR3 is TGTGCCAGCAGTCCCAGACAGTTGCGTCGTGAGACCCAGTACTTC. Protein sequence: CASSPRQLRRETQYF.

This clone was observed a few times. The V gene is TRBV6-6, the J gene TRBJ1-4, with a weak D call TRBD1 (6 bases). This CDR3 comprises 16 residues. The germline V gene encodes CDR1 MNHNY and CDR2 SVGAGI (reference sequence). The V and J ends lost 7 bases and 0 bases respectively, with 15 bases between them. The CDR3 sequence is CASKGQLSATNEKLFF. The CDR3 nucleotides are TGTGCCAGCAAAGGACAGTTGAGTGCAACTAATGAAAAACTGTTTTTT.

This chain connects TRBV10-3 to TRBJ2-3; unclear D gene. Germline CDR1 and CDR2: ENHRY and SYGVKD. V dropped 6 bases and J dropped 2 bases, with 9 bases sitting between them. The CDR3 has 13 residues. The chain's CDR3 is CAISHTSTDTQYF. The CDR3 DNA follows: TGTGCCATCAGCCATACTTCCACAGATACGCAGTATTTT.

The chain couples TRBV2 to TRBJ2-2; 8 bases agree with TRBD1. V lost 10 bases, J lost 4 bases, and 8 bases stayed unmatched. Germline loops: CDR1 SNHLY, CDR2 FYNNEI. This CDR3 is built from 14 residues. CDR3 bases: TGTGCCATCCCCGGGACAGGATCCACCGGGGAGCTGTTTTTT. Translated: CAIPGTGSTGELFF.

The chain links TRBV13 to TRBJ2-1; TRBD2 is a possible D gene (7 bases). The CDR3 is 13 amino acids. From germline, CDR1 is PRHDT and CDR2 FYEKMQ (reference sequence). Trimming cost V 5 bases and J 10 bases, with 15 bases left between them. This CDR3 is CASSPSGGGEQFF. The CDR3 region has the DNA TGTGCCAGCAGCCCTAGTGGGGGGGGCGAGCAGTTCTTC.

The rearrangement links TRBV2 to TRBJ1-1; D unresolved. Trimming removed 6 bases at V and 1 base at J, with 9 bases between. Germline V gene sequence: CDR1 SNHLY, CDR2 FYNNEI. CDR3 size: 13 residues. In DNA form, the CDR3 reads TGTGCCAGCAGGAGGAGCACGAACACTGAAGCTTTCTTT. Translated: CASRRSTNTEAFF.

The gene calls are TRBV15 and TRBJ2-7, with D maybe TRBD2 (6 bases). The CDR3 contains 17 residues. V shed 3 bases and J shed 0 bases, with 18 bases lying between them. CDR1 is LNHNV, CDR2 YYDKDF, per germline (reference sequence). The CDR3 region has the DNA TGTGCCACCAGCAGGGAGGCTGTTGGAGGGCCCTCCTACGAGCAGTACTTC. This codes for CATSREAVGGPSYEQYF. Complete variable domain (other parts from reference TRBV15 and TRBJ2-7): DAMVIQNPRYQVTQFGKPVTLSCSQTLNHNVMYWYQQKSSQAPKLLFHYYDKDFNNEADTPDNFQSRRPNTSFCFLDIRSPGLGDTAMYLCATSREAVGGPSYEQYFGPGTRLTVT.

The V gene is TRBV19, the J gene TRBJ2-7, with 9 bases aligning to TRBD2. The CDR3 totals 18 residues. The V segment lost 6 bases and the J segment 1 base; nucleotides outside the gene matches: 16. Germline CDR1 reads LNHDA; CDR2 reads SQIVND (reference sequence). The DNA for the CDR3 is TGTGCCAGTAGCCTCACTCTTCCGTTAGCGGGAGAGTCCTACGAGCAGTACTTC. Its translation is CASSLTLPLAGESYEQYF.

A few counts support this clone. The chain is built from TRBV19 and TRBJ2-7; 8 nucleotides agree with TRBD1. CDR1 is LNHDA and CDR2 is SQIVND in the germline V gene (reference sequence). The CDR3 loop spans 14 amino acids. Losses at the gene ends were 5 bases for V and 3 bases for J; bases not matched to a gene: 6. The CDR3 reads CASSRQGIVYEQYF. The CDR3 coding sequence is TGTGCCAGTAGTCGACAGGGGATAGTCTACGAGCAGTACTTC.

This sequence joins TRBV6-5 and TRBJ2-5, with D possibly matching TRBD1 (6 bases). Germline V lookup: CDR1 MNHEY, CDR2 SVGAGI. This CDR3 comprises 14 residues. V gave up 5 bases and J gave up 5 bases, with 15 bases separating them. As DNA, the CDR3 is TGTGCCAGCAGTACATCCCGGGACACGGAGACCCAGTACTTC. Residues: CASSTSRDTETQYF.

The rearrangement links TRBV7-6 to TRBJ2-2, with D maybe TRBD2 (6 bases). The germline V gene encodes CDR1 SGHVS and CDR2 FNYEAQ. The germline V and J ends were trimmed by 2 bases and 6 bases, with 10 bases remaining between them. CDR3 length equals 14 residues. The CDR3 reads CASSLMGEAGELFF. The CDR3 DNA follows: TGTGCCAGCAGCTTAATGGGGGAGGCCGGGGAGCTGTTTTTT.

The chain uses TRBV6-1 and TRBJ1-5; 7 nucleotides agree with TRBD1. The CDR3 covers 15 residues. The trim removed 2 bases at V and 7 bases at J, leaving 8 bases unmatched. CDR1 is MNHNS and CDR2 is SASEGT in the germline V gene. CDR3 protein: CASSENRGWTQPQHF. CDR3 nucleotide sequence: TGTGCCAGCAGTGAAAACAGGGGATGGACCCAGCCCCAGCATTTT.

The chain links TRBV6-4 to TRBJ1-2; 8 positions agree with TRBD1. V was pared by 0 bases and J by 4 bases, with 7 bases of the junction left unmatched. The V gene's germline CDR1 is MRHNA and CDR2 SNTAGT. The CDR3 runs to 16 residues. CDR3 sequence reads: CASSDSVGQATYGYTF. CDR3 sequence (DNA): TGTGCCAGCAGTGACTCGGTGGGACAGGCGACCTATGGCTACACCTTC.

The chain employs TRBV2 and TRBJ1-3, with D tentatively TRBD1 (5 bases). Looked up from germline, CDR1 is SNHLY and CDR2 is FYNNEI. CDR3 size: 15 residues. The V and J ends lost 6 bases and 2 bases respectively, with 14 bases between them. CDR3 loop: CASRQGQGAGNTIYF. Written as DNA, the CDR3 is TGTGCCAGCAGGCAGGGCCAGGGCGCTGGAAACACCATATATTTT.

This clone was seen a few times. This chain connects TRBV5-1 to TRBJ1-4, with TRBD1 matching 10 bases. V dropped 1 base and J dropped 7; count of bases not matched to a gene: 19. Germline values: CDR1 SGHRS, CDR2 YFSETQ. CDR3 length: 20 amino acids. CDR3 in amino acids: CASSLLPGDDRGLDGEKLFF. The CDR3 coding sequence is TGCGCCAGCAGCTTGTTGCCTGGAGACGACAGGGGGCTTGATGGTGAAAAACTGTTTTTT.